Only a few counts were recorded for the clone carrying this T cell receptor beta chain. Its target is unknown. The length of the CDR3 is 15 residues. Unmatched junction bases numbered 5, after V lost 6 bases and J lost 4 bases. TCRdb re-called the reads through MiXCR, storing one row per CDR3 protein. The table records some 500,000 distinct CDR3 sequences, roughly 43% of them present only once. These data belong to a study of T cell repertoires in cytomegalovirus infection. This TCR derives from a human donor in good health (CMV status not recorded). Some clones in this sample may be carry-over from other donors' samples. Sequences were derived from cultured PBMCs, sampled from culture after CMV antigen stimulation. V usage is TRBV12-3 or TRBV12-4 and J usage is TRBJ2-2; 10 bases match TRBD2. The CDR3 coding sequence is TGTGCCAGCAGCCCGGGACTAGCGTCCACCGGGGAGCTGTTTTTT. This gives the protein CASSPGLASTGELFF.